This TCR beta chain was recovered during a study of blood T cell repertoires in COVID-19. Turning to the study itself: The cDNA or gDNA used as material had been derived from T cells, B-cell-depleted T cells, or PBMCs.

Under the authors' procedure: Amplifying reference gene primers gave estimates of nucleated cell counts. TCRdb keeps only in-frame clones here, not all; method: immunoSEQ multiplex PCR. V, J and clone size derive from that table, while D and trimming were established from the DNA sequence. The sample lists 200,000 to 300,000 clones; 70% to 90% were seen once. Trimming cost V 1 base and J 0 bases, with 9 bases left between them. CDR1 and CDR2 (germline): SGHVS, FNYEAQ. The CDR3 loop spans 15 amino acids. Specimen: peripheral blood. This sequence joins TRBV7-6 and TRBJ1-1, with D uncertain. The receptor was isolated from a man aged 45-60 years with acute or convalescent COVID-19. DNA for the CDR3: TGTGCCAGCAGCTTAGTATTCGGGATGAACACTGAAGCTTTCTTT. Residues: CASSLVFGMNTEAFF.